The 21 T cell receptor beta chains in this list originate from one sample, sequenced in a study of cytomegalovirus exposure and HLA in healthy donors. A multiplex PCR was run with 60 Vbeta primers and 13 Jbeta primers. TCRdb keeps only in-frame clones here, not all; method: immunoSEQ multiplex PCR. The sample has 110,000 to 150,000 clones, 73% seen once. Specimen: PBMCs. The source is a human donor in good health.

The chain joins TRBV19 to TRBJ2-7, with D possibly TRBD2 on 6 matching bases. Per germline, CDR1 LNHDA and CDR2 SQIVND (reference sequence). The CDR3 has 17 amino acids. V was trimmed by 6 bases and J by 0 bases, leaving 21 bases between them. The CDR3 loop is CASSRNIRLTSSYEQYF. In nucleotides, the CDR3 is TGTGCCAGTAGCAGAAATATCCGACTGACTAGCTCCTACGAGCAGTACTTC.

CDR3 residues: CASSFSQDTEAFF. In DNA form, the CDR3 reads TGTGCCAGCAGCTTTTCCCAGGACACTGAAGCTTTCTTT. V is TRBV5-5 and J is TRBJ1-1; D is unresolved. CDR3 length: 13 amino acids. Between the trimmed V and J ends, which lost 2 bases and 3 bases, there was a span of 8 bases. Per the germline V gene, CDR1 is SGHKS and CDR2 is YYEKEE (reference sequence).

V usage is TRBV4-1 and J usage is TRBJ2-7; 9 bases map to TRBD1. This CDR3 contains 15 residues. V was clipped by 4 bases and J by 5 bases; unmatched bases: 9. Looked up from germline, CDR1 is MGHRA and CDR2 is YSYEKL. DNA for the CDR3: TGCGCCAGCAGCCGAGGGGGGGGACAGGGAGACGAGCAGTACTTC. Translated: CASSRGGGQGDEQYF.

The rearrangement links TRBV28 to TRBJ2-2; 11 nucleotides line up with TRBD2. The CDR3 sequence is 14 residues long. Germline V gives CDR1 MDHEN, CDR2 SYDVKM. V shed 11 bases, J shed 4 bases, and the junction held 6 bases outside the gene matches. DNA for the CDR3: TGTGCCGCTACTAGCGGGGGACCCACCGGGGAGCTGTTTTTT. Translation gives CAATSGGPTGELFF.

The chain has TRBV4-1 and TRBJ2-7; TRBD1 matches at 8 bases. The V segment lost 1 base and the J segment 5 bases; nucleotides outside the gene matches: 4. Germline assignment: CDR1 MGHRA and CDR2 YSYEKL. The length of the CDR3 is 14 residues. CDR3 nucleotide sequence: TGCGCCAGCAGCCAAGGGCAGGGGGCGGACGAGCAGTACTTC. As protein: CASSQGQGADEQYF.

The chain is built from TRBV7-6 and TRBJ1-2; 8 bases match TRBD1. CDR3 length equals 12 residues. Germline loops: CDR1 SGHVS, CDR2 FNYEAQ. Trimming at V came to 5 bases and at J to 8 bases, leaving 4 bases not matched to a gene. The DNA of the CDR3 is TGTGCCAGCAGCCCGACAGGGGAGGGCTACACCTTC. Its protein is CASSPTGEGYTF.

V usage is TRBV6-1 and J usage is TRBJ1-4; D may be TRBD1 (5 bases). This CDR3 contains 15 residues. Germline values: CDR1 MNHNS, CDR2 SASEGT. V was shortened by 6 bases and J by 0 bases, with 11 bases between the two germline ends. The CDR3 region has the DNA TGTGCCAGCAGGCAGGGTATACCAACTAATGAAAAACTGTTTTTT. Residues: CASRQGIPTNEKLFF.

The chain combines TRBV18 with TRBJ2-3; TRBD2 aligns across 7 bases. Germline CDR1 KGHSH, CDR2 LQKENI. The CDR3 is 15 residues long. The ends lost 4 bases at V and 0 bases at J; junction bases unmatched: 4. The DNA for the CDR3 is TGTGCCAGCTCACTTCGGCGGGAGAGCACAGATACGCAGTATTTT. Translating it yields CASSLRRESTDTQYF.

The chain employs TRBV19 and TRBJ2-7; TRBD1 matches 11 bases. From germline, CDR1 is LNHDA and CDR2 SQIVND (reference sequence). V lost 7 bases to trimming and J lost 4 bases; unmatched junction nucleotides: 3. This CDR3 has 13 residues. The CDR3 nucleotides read TGTGCCAGTACCGGGGACAGGGGGTACGAGCAGTACTTC. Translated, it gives CASTGDRGYEQYF.

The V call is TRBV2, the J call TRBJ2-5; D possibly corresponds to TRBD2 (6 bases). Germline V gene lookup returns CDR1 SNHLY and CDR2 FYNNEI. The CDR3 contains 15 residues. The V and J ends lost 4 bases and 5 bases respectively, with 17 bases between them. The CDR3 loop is CASSVGGTGIETQYF. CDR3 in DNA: TGTGCCAGCAGTGTGGGGGGAACGGGGATCGAGACCCAGTACTTC.

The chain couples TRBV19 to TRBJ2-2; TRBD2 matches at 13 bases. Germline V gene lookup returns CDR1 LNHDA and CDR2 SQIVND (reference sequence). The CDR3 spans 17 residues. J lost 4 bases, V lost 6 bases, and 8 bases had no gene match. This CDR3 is CASRELAGGPVTGELFF. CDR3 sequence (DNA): TGTGCCAGTAGGGAACTAGCGGGAGGGCCGGTCACCGGGGAGCTGTTTTTT.

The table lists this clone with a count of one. CDR3 DNA sequence: TGTGCCAGCAGCGTAGATGGTGGGGACAGGGGGCTCCACGAGCAGTACTTC. It yields the protein CASSVDGGDRGLHEQYF. V usage is TRBV9 and J usage is TRBJ2-7, with 12 bases that match TRBD1. Germline assignment: CDR1 SGDLS and CDR2 YYNGEE. The CDR3 is 17 amino acids. V gave up 0 bases and J gave up 5 bases; unmatched junction bases: 9.

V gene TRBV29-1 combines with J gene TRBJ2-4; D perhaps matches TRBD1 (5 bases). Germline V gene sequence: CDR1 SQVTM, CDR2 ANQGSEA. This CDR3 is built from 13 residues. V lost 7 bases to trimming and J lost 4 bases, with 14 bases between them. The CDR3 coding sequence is TGCAGCGCCCGACAGTCTCAAAAAAACATTCAGTACTTC. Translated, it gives CSARQSQKNIQYF.

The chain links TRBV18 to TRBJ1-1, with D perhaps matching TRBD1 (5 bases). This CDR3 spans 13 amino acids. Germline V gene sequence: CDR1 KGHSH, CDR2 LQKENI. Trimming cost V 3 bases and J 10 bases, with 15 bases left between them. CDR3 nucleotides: TGTGCCAGCTCACCGGAGGGGCGTGGAGGAGCTTTCTTT. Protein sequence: CASSPEGRGGAFF.

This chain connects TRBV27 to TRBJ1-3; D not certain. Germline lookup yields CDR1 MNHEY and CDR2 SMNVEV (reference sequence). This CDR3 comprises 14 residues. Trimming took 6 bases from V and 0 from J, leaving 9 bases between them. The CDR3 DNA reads TGTGCCAGCAGAAATCCGGGCTCTGGAAACACCATATATTTT. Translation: CASRNPGSGNTIYF.

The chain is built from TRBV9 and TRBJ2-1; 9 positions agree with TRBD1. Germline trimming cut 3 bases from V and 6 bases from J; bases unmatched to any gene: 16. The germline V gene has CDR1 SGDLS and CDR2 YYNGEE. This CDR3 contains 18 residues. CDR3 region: CASSDSIPGTGFFNEQFF. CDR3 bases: TGTGCCAGCAGCGATAGTATCCCCGGGACAGGGTTTTTCAATGAGCAGTTCTTC.

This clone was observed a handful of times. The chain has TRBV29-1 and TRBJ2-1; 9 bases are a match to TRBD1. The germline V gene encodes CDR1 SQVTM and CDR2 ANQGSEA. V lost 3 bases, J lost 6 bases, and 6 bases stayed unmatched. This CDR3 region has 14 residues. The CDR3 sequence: CSVDWTGAINEQFF. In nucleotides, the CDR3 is TGCAGCGTTGATTGGACAGGGGCTATCAATGAGCAGTTCTTC.

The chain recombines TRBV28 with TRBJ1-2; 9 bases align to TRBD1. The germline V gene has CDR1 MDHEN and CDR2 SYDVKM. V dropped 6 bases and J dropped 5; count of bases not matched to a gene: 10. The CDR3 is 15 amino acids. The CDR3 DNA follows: TGTGCCAGCAGCCCCTGGACAGGGGAATCTTATGGCTACACCTTC. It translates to CASSPWTGESYGYTF.

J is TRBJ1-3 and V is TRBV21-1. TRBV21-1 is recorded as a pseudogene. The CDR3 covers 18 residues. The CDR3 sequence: CASSKERGRVLIGNTIYF. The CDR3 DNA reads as TGTGCCAGCAGCAAAGAAAGAGGGAGGGTCTTAATTGGAAACACCATATATTTT.

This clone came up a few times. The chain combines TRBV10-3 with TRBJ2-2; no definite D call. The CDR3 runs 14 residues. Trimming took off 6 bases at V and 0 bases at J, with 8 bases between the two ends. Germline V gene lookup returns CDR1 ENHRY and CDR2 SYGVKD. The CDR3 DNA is TGTGCCATCAGATTACAAGCGAACACCGGGGAGCTGTTTTTT. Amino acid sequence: CAIRLQANTGELFF.

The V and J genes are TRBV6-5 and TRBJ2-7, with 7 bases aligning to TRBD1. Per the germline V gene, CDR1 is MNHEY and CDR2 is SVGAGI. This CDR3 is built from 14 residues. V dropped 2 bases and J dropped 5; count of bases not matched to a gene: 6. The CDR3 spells CASSYQTGRHEQYF. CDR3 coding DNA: TGTGCCAGCAGTTACCAGACAGGGCGGCACGAGCAGTACTTC.